The rows below give T cell receptor beta chains drawn from one sample of a study of cytomegalovirus exposure and HLA in healthy donors. The protocol was immunoSEQ multiplex PCR, while the TCRdb copy is restricted to in-frame clones and leaves out a portion. The sample lists 200,000 to 250,000 clones; approximately 84% were seen once. Sequencing was done on a sample of PBMCs. The receptors were sampled from a woman between 40 and 55 years old in good health and CMV-seronegative. Each CDR3 is given with its conserved first and last residue. D genes are given only for firm matches. Rows give clone size only sometimes, using once, few, many, or a class for an expanded clone.

D	J	V	size	CDR3	DNA
TRBD2	TRBJ2-7	TRBV28	-	CASSFGTSGPELPPYEQYF	TGTGCCAGCAGTTTTGGGACTAGCGGGCCCGAACTGCCTCCCTACGAGCAGTACTTC
TRBD1	TRBJ1-1	TRBV5-6	-	CASSLGQEYLNTEAFF	TGTGCCAGCAGCCTAGGACAGGAGTATTTGAACACTGAAGCTTTCTTT
TRBD2	TRBJ2-3	TRBV7-6	-	CASSFSGGETGTDTQYF	TGTGCCAGCAGCTTTAGCGGGGGGGAGACCGGGACAGATACGCAGTATTTT
-	TRBJ1-3	TRBV29-1	-	CSVSTGNTIYF	TGCAGCGTTTCAACTGGAAACACCATATATTTT
-	TRBJ2-7	TRBV5-1	-	CASSLQGRTYEQYF	TGCGCCAGCAGCTTACAGGGGAGGACCTACGAGCAGTACTTC
-	TRBJ1-1	TRBV4-3	-	CASSQGSGTEAFF	TGCGCCAGCAGCCAAGGTTCCGGGACTGAAGCTTTCTTT
-	TRBJ1-1	TRBV6-6	-	CASSNWASASEAFF	TGTGCCAGCAGTAACTGGGCGTCTGCCTCTGAAGCTTTCTTT
TRBD2	TRBJ2-3	TRBV19	-	CASGLAGTDTQYF	TGTGCCTCCGGACTAGCGGGGACAGATACGCAGTATTTT
-	TRBJ2-7	TRBV29-1	few	CSVGHLYEQYF	TGCAGCGTTGGGCACCTCTACGAGCAGTACTTC
TRBD1	TRBJ1-2	TRBV18	-	CASSPAGTGSHGYTF	TGTGCCAGCTCACCCGCCGGGACAGGGAGTCATGGCTACACCTTC
TRBD1	TRBJ1-5	TRBV15	once	CATSKGADQPQHF	TGTGCCACCAGCAAGGGGGCCGATCAGCCCCAGCATTTT
-	TRBJ1-3	TRBV4-1	-	CASSQEGGSRNTIYF	TGCGCCAGCAGCCAAGAGGGAGGGAGCCGAAACACCATATATTTT
-	TRBJ2-3	TRBV4-3	-	CASSQDRLGADTQYF	TGCGCCAGCAGCCAAGATCGGCTAGGAGCAGATACGCAGTATTTT
TRBD1	TRBJ1-6	TRBV7-9	-	CASSLTGDSNSPLHF	TGTGCCAGCAGTCTTACAGGGGACTCTAATTCACCCCTCCACTTT
-	TRBJ2-1	TRBV27	once	CASSSSRANEQFF	TGTGCCAGCAGCTCCTCCAGGGCCAATGAGCAGTTCTTC
TRBD1	TRBJ1-2	TRBV30	-	CAWAGQGAQGYTF	TGTGCCTGGGCGGGACAGGGGGCGCAAGGCTACACCTTC
TRBD1	TRBJ1-5	TRBV7-8	-	CASSSGGYRDNQPQHF	TGTGCCAGCAGCTCAGGGGGGTATAGAGACAATCAGCCCCAGCATTTT
-	TRBJ2-7	TRBV5-6	-	CASSLLGGRYYEQYF	TGTGCCAGCAGCTTGTTAGGGGGAAGATACTACGAGCAGTACTTC
-	TRBJ1-2	TRBV7-9	-	CASSPVGGYSYGYTF	TGTGCCAGCAGCCCGGTGGGCGGGTATTCCTATGGCTACACCTTC
-	TRBJ1-6	TRBV14	-	CASSQTAGDYLNSPLHF	TGTGCCAGCAGCCAAACCGCAGGGGACTATCTCAATTCACCCCTCCACTTT